This T cell receptor beta chain came from a study of blood T cell repertoires in COVID-19. Authors' data handling: The assay estimated nucleated cells by amplifying reference gene primers. The assay was immunoSEQ multiplex PCR, and TCRdb's table has in-frame clones only and misses some. That table supplies the V and J calls and clone size; D and trimming were determined from the DNA. The table has 64,000 or so clones, around four fifths seen once. CDR3 size: 15 residues. CDR1 is MNHEY, CDR2 SVGAGI, per germline. Between the trimmed V and J ends, which lost 0 bases and 3 bases, there was a span of 11 bases.

This sequence was found in a human donor in a cohort sampled during active COVID-19. V is TRBV6-5 and J is TRBJ1-2; a weak D match, TRBD1 (5 bases). The sample taken for sequencing was peripheral blood. The CDR3 here is CASSYSIRADYGYTF. CDR3 DNA sequence: TGTGCCAGCAGTTACTCGATCAGGGCCGACTATGGCTACACCTTC.